The sequence of this T cell receptor beta chain was determined in a study of T cell responses to AZD1222 COVID-19 vaccine. Produced via immunoSEQ multiplex PCR; TCRdb's table is partial and in-frame only. The sample holds 95,000 to 150,000 clones; about nine tenths are singletons and the top ten take 11% to 15%. The V and J ends lost 0 bases and 1 base respectively, with 2 bases between them. CDR1 and CDR2 (germline): KGHDR, SFDVKD. CDR3 size: 14 residues. This clonotype was sampled from an adult in good health. This specimen was peripheral blood, taken on day 0 of AZD1222 vaccination. The V and J genes are TRBV24-1 and TRBJ2-2; D gene ambiguous. CDR3 DNA: TGTGCCACCAGTGATTTGGGGAACACCGGGGAGCTGTTTTTT. Protein sequence: CATSDLGNTGELFF.